Following are 30 T cell receptor beta chains from one sample sequenced in a study of cytomegalovirus exposure and HLA in healthy donors. Use of 60 Vbeta and 13 Jbeta primers characterized the PCR. Sequenced by immunoSEQ multiplex PCR; TCRdb stores in-frame clones only, minus some. The sample consists of about 130,000 clones, roughly 74% of them appearing once. Sequencing used PBMCs. All receptors derive from a male donor in good health and CMV-seronegative.

This clone was seen a handful of times. The chain couples TRBV7-2 to TRBJ2-4; the D gene is possibly TRBD1 (6 bases). Trimming removed 2 bases from V and 4 bases from J, with 12 bases in between. Germline V gene sequence: CDR1 SGHTA, CDR2 FQGNSA. The CDR3 runs to 15 residues. The CDR3 DNA reads TGTGCCAGCAGCTTATATGGGACACTTAAAAACATTCAGTACTTC. Translating gives CASSLYGTLKNIQYF.

The genes are TRBV15 and TRBJ1-2; perhaps TRBD1 as D (5 bases). The CDR3 spans 16 residues. CDR1 is LNHNV, CDR2 YYDKDF, per germline (reference sequence). Trimming removed 0 bases from V and 4 bases from J, with 15 bases in between. CDR3 in amino acids: CATSRDLWGESYGYTF. Here the CDR3 DNA reads TGTGCCACCAGCAGAGATTTGTGGGGCGAGAGCTATGGCTACACCTTC.

This clone was counted a few times. The chain links TRBV28 to TRBJ1-5; 9 nucleotides agree with TRBD1. V shed 5 bases, J shed 1 base, and the junction held 3 bases outside the gene matches. The CDR3 sequence is 15 residues long. Germline V gene data show CDR1 as MDHEN and CDR2 as SYDVKM. The CDR3 nucleotides read TGTGCCAGCAGTACACAGGGGGCGAGCAATCAGCCCCAGCATTTT. As protein: CASSTQGASNQPQHF.

This chain links TRBV19 with TRBJ1-5; TRBD1 agrees at 9 bases. In germline, CDR1 is LNHDA, CDR2 SQIVND (reference sequence). Trimming at V came to 7 bases and at J to 1 base, leaving 5 bases not matched to a gene. This CDR3 has 15 residues. This CDR3 is CASTLQGASNQPQHF. The CDR3 DNA is TGTGCCAGTACCCTACAGGGGGCGAGCAATCAGCCCCAGCATTTT.

The V and J genes are TRBV4-3 and TRBJ1-4; TRBD1 agrees at 10 bases. The CDR3 extends over 15 amino acids. Germline assignment: CDR1 LGHNA and CDR2 YSLEER. With 3 bases clipped from V and 8 bases from J, the junction kept 6 bases outside the gene matches. CDR3 nucleotides: TGCGCCAGCAGCCAGGGGGGACAGGGGAAGGAAAAACTGTTTTTT. Protein sequence: CASSQGGQGKEKLFF.

This chain links TRBV4-3 with TRBJ1-5; D not resolved. The V end lost 0 bases, the J end lost 4 bases, and 10 bases lay between the germline ends. Per the germline V gene, CDR1 is LGHNA and CDR2 is YSLEER. The length of the CDR3 is 15 residues. The CDR3 spells CASSQESRGNQPQHF. The CDR3 DNA is TGCGCCAGCAGCCAAGAATCCCGGGGTAATCAGCCCCAGCATTTT.

J is TRBJ1-4 and V is TRBV4-2, with 8 nucleotides matching TRBD1. V dropped 3 bases and J dropped 8; count of bases not matched to a gene: 5. Per germline, CDR1 LGHNA and CDR2 YNFKEQ. CDR3 length equals 14 residues. The CDR3 here is CASSQEGQGEKLFF. The DNA of the CDR3 is TGTGCCAGCAGCCAGGAAGGACAGGGAGAAAAACTGTTTTTT.

This rearrangement joins TRBV10-3 to TRBJ1-6; possibly TRBD1 for D (6 bases). The CDR3 has 16 residues. Germline V CDR1 and CDR2: ENHRY, SYGVKD. Trimming shortened V by 0 bases and J by 10 bases, and 16 bases separated the two germline ends. For the CDR3, the DNA is TGTGCCATCAGTGAGTCCTCGGGCAGGGGAGAGTCACCCCTCCACTTT. The encoded protein is CAISESSGRGESPLHF.

The chain links TRBV14 to TRBJ1-2; the D gene is possibly TRBD1 (6 bases). The V gene lost 3 bases and the J gene lost 8 bases, with 13 bases spanning the gap. Germline CDR1 is SGHDN and CDR2 is FVKESK. The CDR3 spans 13 residues. DNA of the CDR3: TGTGCCAGCAGCCATATGGACAGCCGGGGCTACACCTTC. Its protein is CASSHMDSRGYTF.

There are a few counts of this clone. The chain combines TRBV30 with TRBJ1-6, with D uncertain. V gave up 3 bases and J gave up 7 bases, with 4 bases separating them. Germline CDR1 and CDR2: GTSNPN and SVGIG (reference sequence). The CDR3 totals 11 residues. CDR3 amino acids: CAWSRNSPLHF. CDR3 nucleotides: TGTGCCTGGAGCAGGAATTCACCCCTCCACTTT. Complete variable domain (other parts from reference TRBV30 and TRBJ1-6): SQTIHQWPATLVQPVGSPLSLECTVEGTSNPNLYWYRQAAGRGLQLLFYSVGIGQISSEVPQNLSASRPQDRQFILSSKKLLLSDSGFYLCAWSRNSPLHFGNGTRLTVT.

This sequence joins TRBV27 and TRBJ1-3, with D uncertain. This CDR3 has 13 amino acids. Per the germline V gene, CDR1 is MNHEY and CDR2 is SMNVEV (reference sequence). Trimming left V 0 bases short and J 5 bases short, with 5 bases between. The CDR3 region is CASSLSPRNTIYF. The CDR3 nucleotides are TGTGCCAGCAGTTTATCCCCCAGAAACACCATATATTTT.

V and J are TRBV30 and TRBJ2-5; 7 nucleotides agree with TRBD1. After removal of 4 bases from V and 7 bases from J, the junction contained 6 bases not matched to a gene. This CDR3 has 12 residues. Germline V gives CDR1 GTSNPN, CDR2 SVGIG (reference sequence). Here the CDR3 reads CAWNRGQGTQYF. Here the CDR3 DNA reads TGTGCCTGGAACAGGGGCCAGGGGACCCAGTACTTC.

This sequence joins TRBV28 and TRBJ2-7; TRBD1 agrees at 7 bases. This CDR3 spans 14 amino acids. The germline CDR1 and CDR2 sequences are MDHEN and SYDVKM. V trimming: 4 bases; J trimming: 6 bases; junction bases outside the gene matches: 9. CDR3 in DNA: TGTGCCAGCAGTTCCCCGGGACAGTTCGGCGAGCAGTACTTC. Encoded protein: CASSSPGQFGEQYF.

This clone was seen once. This chain joins TRBV6-1 and TRBJ1-5, with a weak D call TRBD1 (5 bases). This CDR3 is built from 15 residues. The ends were cut back, 3 bases at V and 0 bases at J, with 9 bases in the middle. Germline loops: CDR1 MNHNS, CDR2 SASEGT. The CDR3 DNA reads as TGTGCCAGCAGTGAGTGGGGCGATAGCAATCAGCCCCAGCATTTT. It specifies CASSEWGDSNQPQHF.

V is TRBV6-5 and J is TRBJ2-5; 10 bases match TRBD2. Germline CDR1 and CDR2: MNHEY and SVGAGI. V lost 5 bases, J lost 3 bases, and 6 bases stayed unmatched. The CDR3 is 15 residues long. CDR3 in amino acids: CASSGLAGGEETQYF. CDR3 bases: TGTGCCAGCAGTGGGTTAGCGGGGGGTGAAGAGACCCAGTACTTC.

The table lists this clone with a few counts. V usage is TRBV28 and J usage is TRBJ2-1; TRBD1 might be the D (6 bases). The CDR3 runs 16 residues. V gave up 5 bases and J gave up 3 bases, with 17 bases separating them. Germline CDR1 is MDHEN and CDR2 is SYDVKM. Here the CDR3 reads CASSHAPKGGYNEQFF. The CDR3 DNA reads as TGTGCCAGCAGTCACGCCCCCAAAGGGGGCTACAATGAGCAGTTCTTC. Full variable domain (missing parts from reference TRBV28 and TRBJ2-1): DVKVTQSSRYLVKRTGEKVFLECVQDMDHENMFWYRQDPGLGLRLIYFSYDVKMKEKGDIPEGYSVSREKKERFSLILESASTNQTSMYLCASSHAPKGGYNEQFFGPGTRLTVL.

This clone occurred a few times. The chain links TRBV11-2 to TRBJ2-7; D uncertain. Trimming left V 4 bases short and J 4 bases short, with 5 bases between. The CDR3 contains 11 residues. Germline loops: CDR1 SGHAT, CDR2 FQNNGV. The chain's CDR3 is CASSSSYEQYF. Written as DNA, the CDR3 is TGTGCCAGCAGCTCCTCTTACGAGCAGTACTTC.

This clone was seen once. The V call is TRBV27, the J call TRBJ1-1; TRBD1 aligns across 11 bases. There are 15 residues in the CDR3. Germline CDR1 reads MNHEY; CDR2 reads SMNVEV (reference sequence). The V segment lost 4 bases and the J segment 4 bases; nucleotides outside the gene matches: 5. This CDR3 is CASSSRTGGLTEAFF. The DNA of the CDR3 is TGTGCCAGCAGTTCAAGGACAGGGGGCCTCACTGAAGCTTTCTTT.

The V gene is TRBV7-2, the J gene TRBJ2-5; TRBD2 matches 14 bases. The assigned J gene may be wrong: the sequence end matches TRBJ2-7 better. This CDR3 comprises 16 residues. Per the germline V gene, CDR1 is SGHTA and CDR2 is FQGNSA. CDR3 nucleotides: TGTGCCAGCAGCGTCCGACTAGCGGGAGGGCCGTACGAGCAGTACTTC. It translates to CASSVRLAGGPYEQYF.

The chain joins TRBV28 to TRBJ2-1; TRBD2 might be the D (5 bases). V was trimmed by 3 bases and J by 7 bases, leaving 13 bases between them. This CDR3 has 14 residues. The germline gives CDR1 MDHEN, CDR2 SYDVKM. The CDR3 DNA sequence: TGTGCCAGCAGTTTTGTTTCGGAGGAGAATGAGCAGTTCTTC. Translating gives CASSFVSEENEQFF. Drawing the rest from reference TRBV28 and TRBJ2-1, the complete variable domain is DVKVTQSSRYLVKRTGEKVFLECVQDMDHENMFWYRQDPGLGLRLIYFSYDVKMKEKGDIPEGYSVSREKKERFSLILESASTNQTSMYLCASSFVSEENEQFFGPGTRLTVL.

The V call is TRBV5-4, the J call TRBJ2-7, with 9 bases identical to TRBD1. The CDR3 contains 17 residues. J gave up 4 bases and V 2 bases, and 13 bases lay outside the gene matches. Germline loops: CDR1 SGHNT, CDR2 YYREEE (reference sequence). The chain's CDR3 is CASSFFPDRGTAYEQYF. For the CDR3, the DNA is TGTGCCAGCAGCTTTTTTCCCGACAGGGGGACAGCTTACGAGCAGTACTTC.

The genes are TRBV2 and TRBJ1-4; 7 bases line up with TRBD1. Germline loops: CDR1 SNHLY, CDR2 FYNNEI. The CDR3 is 16 amino acids. Trimming removed 4 bases from V and 3 bases from J; junction bases left unmatched: 8. DNA for the CDR3: TGTGCCAGCAGTGGACAGGGAGCGCTACCTAATGAAAAACTGTTTTTT. As protein: CASSGQGALPNEKLFF. Complete variable domain (other parts from reference TRBV2 and TRBJ1-4): EPEVTQTPSHQVTQMGQEVILRCVPISNHLYFYWYRQILGQKVEFLVSFYNNEISEKSEIFDDQFSVERPDGSNFTLKIRSTKLEDSAMYFCASSGQGALPNEKLFFGSGTQLSVL.

The chain has TRBV5-4 and TRBJ2-7, with D maybe TRBD1 (5 bases). The CDR3 spans 17 residues. Trimming shortened V by 8 bases and J by 0 bases, and 24 bases separated the two germline ends. Germline V CDR1 and CDR2: SGHNT, YYREEE (reference sequence). The CDR3 sequence is CASSPGSDGYSSYEQYF. CDR3 DNA: TGTGCCAGTAGCCCAGGGTCGGACGGCTACAGCTCCTACGAGCAGTACTTC.

In nucleotides, the CDR3 is TGTGCCAGCAGTTACGCACGGAGCTACGAGCAGTACTTC. Its protein is CASSYARSYEQYF. The rearrangement joins TRBV6-5 to TRBJ2-7; no definite D call. The ends were cut back, 2 bases at V and 3 bases at J, with 8 bases in the middle. The germline CDR1 and CDR2 sequences are MNHEY and SVGAGI. The CDR3 sequence is 13 residues long.

The gene calls are TRBV5-1 and TRBJ2-6, with 10 bases fitting TRBD2. In germline, CDR1 is SGHRS, CDR2 YFSETQ. This CDR3 has 17 residues. V shed 2 bases, J shed 2 bases, and the junction held 4 bases outside the gene matches. The CDR3 region is CASSLSLAGAGANVLTF. CDR3 coding DNA: TGCGCCAGCAGCTTATCCCTAGCGGGGGCTGGGGCCAACGTCCTGACTTTC.

The chain combines TRBV5-4 with TRBJ2-7, with 12 positions matching TRBD2. The CDR3 runs 15 residues. J gave up 3 bases and V 3 bases, and 4 bases lay outside the gene matches. Looked up from germline, CDR1 is SGHNT and CDR2 is YYREEE (reference sequence). CDR3 nucleotide sequence: TGTGCCAGCAGCTGGACTAGCGGGAAGGTCTACGAGCAGTACTTC. Translation gives CASSWTSGKVYEQYF. The variable domain in full, with the rest retrieved from reference TRBV5-4 and TRBJ2-7, is ETGVTQSPTHLIKTRGQQVTLRCSSQSGHNTVSWYQQALGQGPQFIFQYYREEENGRGNFPPRFSGLQFPNYSSELNVNALELDDSALYLCASSWTSGKVYEQYFGPGTRLTVT.

This sequence joins TRBV2 and TRBJ1-5, with a tentative D call TRBD1 (5 bases). V gave up 6 bases and J gave up 3 bases, with 15 bases separating them. The CDR3 covers 15 residues. From germline, CDR1 is SNHLY and CDR2 FYNNEI. CDR3 loop: CASSLRGLYNQPQHF. In DNA form, the CDR3 reads TGTGCCAGCAGCCTAAGGGGACTGTACAATCAGCCCCAGCATTTT.

This sequence joins TRBV28 and TRBJ1-1; perhaps TRBD1 as D (6 bases). The CDR3 consists of 23 residues. Germline CDR1 is MDHEN and CDR2 is SYDVKM. V was clipped by 4 bases and J by 0 bases, with 36 bases between them. CDR3 loop: CASSYIGPTAANRVNKMNTEAFF. CDR3 sequence (DNA): TGTGCCAGCAGTTATATCGGCCCTACCGCAGCAAACAGGGTCAATAAGATGAACACTGAAGCTTTCTTT.

This sequence joins TRBV7-8 and TRBJ2-2; a weak D match, TRBD1 (6 bases). With 5 bases removed from V and 1 base from J, the gap between germline ends came to 8 bases. The germline CDR1 and CDR2 sequences are SGHVS and FQNEAQ. This CDR3 spans 14 amino acids. CDR3 coding DNA: TGTGCCAGCAGCGAGGGACAGAACACCGGGGAGCTGTTTTTT. Translating it yields CASSEGQNTGELFF.

The chain uses TRBV9 and TRBJ2-5, with 8 bases matching TRBD2. Losses at the gene ends were 4 bases for V and 2 bases for J; bases not matched to a gene: 7. This CDR3 comprises 15 residues. Germline V lookup: CDR1 SGDLS, CDR2 YYNGEE. CDR3 nucleotide sequence: TGTGCCAGCAGCCCCGGGGGGGGGACGCAAGAGACCCAGTACTTC. As protein: CASSPGGGTQETQYF.